This T cell receptor beta chain was sequenced in a study of blood T cell repertoires in COVID-19. Study-level background: The United States, Italy and Spain were the sources of the acute and convalescent COVID-19 samples.

The repertoire was sequenced with immunoSEQ multiplex PCR; TCRdb's copy has only in-frame clones and lacks some. The sample shows about 100,000 clones, more than 70% of them seen only once. Germline lookup yields CDR1 LGHDT and CDR2 YNNKEL (reference sequence). The CDR3 has 16 residues. The V end lost 0 bases, the J end lost 0 bases, and 11 bases lay between the germline ends. The TCR was taken from a woman aged 55-69 years in a cohort sampled during active or convalescent COVID-19. The chain uses TRBV3-1 (or the pseudogene TRBV3-2) and TRBJ1-1; D is undetermined. The sample was peripheral blood. CDR3 DNA: TGTGCCAGCAGCCAAGAAGGGAGACTCATGAACACTGAAGCTTTCTTT. Protein: CASSQEGRLMNTEAFF.